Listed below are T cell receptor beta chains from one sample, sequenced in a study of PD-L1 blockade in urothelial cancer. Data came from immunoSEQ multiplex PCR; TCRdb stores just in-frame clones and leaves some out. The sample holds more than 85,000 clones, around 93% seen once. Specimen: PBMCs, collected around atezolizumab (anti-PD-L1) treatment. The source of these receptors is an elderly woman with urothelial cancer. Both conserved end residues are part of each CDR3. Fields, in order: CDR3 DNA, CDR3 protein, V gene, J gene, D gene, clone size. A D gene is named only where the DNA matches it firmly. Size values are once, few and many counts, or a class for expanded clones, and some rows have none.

DNA: TGTGCCAGCAGTCCGGGACTAGCGGGAGGGGTCACCGGGGAGCTGTTTTTT
CDR3: CASSPGLAGGVTGELFF
V: TRBV27
J: TRBJ2-2
D: TRBD2
size: once

DNA: TGTGCCTGGACTAGTTGGACGGACTTCTATGGCTACACCTTC
CDR3: CAWTSWTDFYGYTF
V: TRBV30
J: TRBJ1-2
D: -
size: -

DNA: TGTGCCTGGAGTGTAGCGGGAGTAGAGACCCAGTACTTC
CDR3: CAWSVAGVETQYF
V: TRBV30
J: TRBJ2-5
D: TRBD2
size: -

DNA: TGTGCCAGCGGCCGACAGGGCAACAATGAGCAGTTCTTC
CDR3: CASGRQGNNEQFF
V: TRBV2
J: TRBJ2-1
D: TRBD1
size: -

DNA: TGTGCCAGCAGTGAGACAGGGGGCTTCACTGAAGCTTTCTTT
CDR3: CASSETGGFTEAFF
V: TRBV2
J: TRBJ1-1
D: TRBD1
size: -

DNA: TGTGCCAGTAGTACCTGGACAGGGCCCAATGAGCAGTTCTTC
CDR3: CASSTWTGPNEQFF
V: TRBV19
J: TRBJ2-1
D: TRBD1
size: -

DNA: TGTGCCAGCAGCTTGGTCAGAGCGGGGCTCACAGATACGCAGTATTTT
CDR3: CASSLVRAGLTDTQYF
V: TRBV5-4
J: TRBJ2-3
D: TRBD2
size: -

DNA: TGCGCCAGCAGCACCGATAAACAGAACACCGGGGAGCTGTTTTTT
CDR3: CASSTDKQNTGELFF
V: TRBV5-1
J: TRBJ2-2
D: -
size: -

DNA: TGTGCCAGCAGTGCGCAGGTGCCGAACTATGGCTACACCTTC
CDR3: CASSAQVPNYGYTF
V: TRBV27
J: TRBJ1-2
D: -
size: -

DNA: TGTGCCAGCAGTCTCGGACTAGCGGGAGGGACAGATACGCAGTATTTT
CDR3: CASSLGLAGGTDTQYF
V: TRBV6-6
J: TRBJ2-3
D: TRBD2
size: once

DNA: TGCGCCAGCAGCCAAGTGAATGCCCTGCTAAACGAGCAGTACTTC
CDR3: CASSQVNALLNEQYF
V: TRBV4-1
J: TRBJ2-7
D: -
size: -

DNA: TGCGCCAGCAGCCAAGATTTAGACGGAGGTCAGTTCTTC
CDR3: CASSQDLDGGQFF
V: TRBV4-1
J: TRBJ2-1
D: -
size: -

DNA: TGTGCCACCAGCAGAGACACAGACTCTGGAAACACCATATATTTT
CDR3: CATSRDTDSGNTIYF
V: TRBV15
J: TRBJ1-3
D: -
size: -

DNA: TGTGCCAGTACAGAAACTCACAATGAGCAGTTCTTC
CDR3: CASTETHNEQFF
V: TRBV28
J: TRBJ2-1
D: -
size: -

DNA: TGTGCCAGCAGCGAAGGGACTAGCGGGAGCAATGAGCAGTTCTTC
CDR3: CASSEGTSGSNEQFF
V: TRBV9
J: TRBJ2-1
D: TRBD2
size: few

DNA: TGTGCCAGCAGTGCATCCTATACGGGGACAACGCACTTTAACTATGGCTACACCTTC
CDR3: CASSASYTGTTHFNYGYTF
V: TRBV2
J: TRBJ1-2
D: -
size: -

DNA: TGTGCCAGCAAGTCCAGGACAGGGGAGGCTGGCTACACCTTC
CDR3: CASKSRTGEAGYTF
V: TRBV6-1
J: TRBJ1-2
D: TRBD1
size: -

DNA: TGTGCCAGCAGCCAAGACAGGCAAAGCAATCAGCCCCAGCATTTT
CDR3: CASSQDRQSNQPQHF
V: TRBV4-2
J: TRBJ1-5
D: -
size: -

DNA: TGTGCCAGCAGCTTGGCGGCTAGCGAAGAGACCCAGTACTTC
CDR3: CASSLAASEETQYF
V: TRBV5-4
J: TRBJ2-5
D: -
size: -

DNA: TGTGCCACCCAATGGGGACAGGGCCCCGGGGAGCTGTTTTTT
CDR3: CATQWGQGPGELFF
V: TRBV5-5
J: TRBJ2-2
D: TRBD1
size: -

DNA: TGTGCCAGCAGCTTGGTGCAGGGGGTTTCCTACGAGCAGTACTTC
CDR3: CASSLVQGVSYEQYF
V: TRBV13
J: TRBJ2-7
D: TRBD1
size: -

DNA: TGTGCCAGCAGCTCGGGACTAGCGGGAATATCAGATACGCAGTATTTT
CDR3: CASSSGLAGISDTQYF
V: TRBV7-3
J: TRBJ2-3
D: TRBD2
size: once

DNA: TGTGCCAGCAGTTCCCCCTCACTAGCGGCCTACGAGCAGTACTTC
CDR3: CASSSPSLAAYEQYF
V: TRBV28
J: TRBJ2-7
D: TRBD2
size: -

DNA: TGTGCCAGCAGTTACCTAAGCGAGGGGGTCGGGGAGCTGTTTTTT
CDR3: CASSYLSEGVGELFF
V: TRBV6-5
J: TRBJ2-2
D: -
size: -

DNA: TGTGCCAGCTCACCATCGAGGCAGGGACAGAGTTCCAATCAGCCCCAGCATTTT
CDR3: CASSPSRQGQSSNQPQHF
V: TRBV18
J: TRBJ1-5
D: TRBD1
size: -

DNA: TGCGCCAGCAGCCTCTTTTCCTCGGTAGATGGCTACACCTTC
CDR3: CASSLFSSVDGYTF
V: TRBV5-1
J: TRBJ1-2
D: -
size: -

DNA: TGTGCCAGCAGCCGCGCCCACTACAATGAGCAGTTCTTC
CDR3: CASSRAHYNEQFF
V: TRBV7-2
J: TRBJ2-1
D: -
size: -

DNA: TGTGCCAGCAGTGAATACAGGGTTGTTGGAACTAATGAAAAACTGTTTTTT
CDR3: CASSEYRVVGTNEKLFF
V: TRBV6-1
J: TRBJ1-4
D: -
size: -

DNA: TGTGCCAGCAGCCGACAGAGACAGCTTAATGAAAAACTGTTTTTT
CDR3: CASSRQRQLNEKLFF
V: TRBV7-9
J: TRBJ1-4
D: -
size: -

DNA: TGTGCCAGCTCACTAGGTACAGGGTCTATAATGAACACTGAAGCTTTCTTT
CDR3: CASSLGTGSIMNTEAFF
V: TRBV18
J: TRBJ1-1
D: -
size: once

DNA: TGTGCCAGCAGCCCCCTAGGACTAGCCCCAATGTACCAAGAGACCCAGTACTTC
CDR3: CASSPLGLAPMYQETQYF
V: TRBV7-6
J: TRBJ2-5
D: TRBD2
size: -

DNA: TGTGCCAGCAGCTCGGAACAGGTCTCTGGGAATCAGCCCCAGCATTTT
CDR3: CASSSEQVSGNQPQHF
V: TRBV7-9
J: TRBJ1-5
D: -
size: -

DNA: TGCGCCAGCAGCTTGTCCTTGGACAGGGGTGGCTACACCTTC
CDR3: CASSLSLDRGGYTF
V: TRBV5-1
J: TRBJ1-2
D: TRBD1
size: -

DNA: TGTGCCAGCAGTCCACCCGGGGCAGGGACTAATCAGCCCCAGCATTTT
CDR3: CASSPPGAGTNQPQHF
V: TRBV28
J: TRBJ1-5
D: -
size: -

DNA: TGCGCCAGCAGCCAAGTACCCTTGGCGGGAGTTGCGTACGAGCAGTACTTC
CDR3: CASSQVPLAGVAYEQYF
V: TRBV4-1
J: TRBJ2-7
D: TRBD2
size: -

DNA: TGCAGCGTTGAAAGGGACAGGGGGCTAGGAGGCTACACCTTC
CDR3: CSVERDRGLGGYTF
V: TRBV29-1
J: TRBJ1-2
D: TRBD1
size: -

DNA: TGTGCCAGCAGCTCCGGGACTAGCGGTGGGGAGACCCAGTACTTC
CDR3: CASSSGTSGGETQYF
V: TRBV9
J: TRBJ2-5
D: TRBD2
size: -

DNA: TGTGCCAGCAGCCCGCGGACTAGCGGGGGGGATAGCACAGATACGCAGTATTTT
CDR3: CASSPRTSGGDSTDTQYF
V: TRBV11-2
J: TRBJ2-3
D: TRBD2
size: -

DNA: TGCAGCGTTGATGGCATCTACTATGGCTACACCTTC
CDR3: CSVDGIYYGYTF
V: TRBV29-1
J: TRBJ1-2
D: -
size: -

DNA: TGCGCCAGCAGCATGACGGGACAGAAGAACACTGAAGCTTTCTTT
CDR3: CASSMTGQKNTEAFF
V: TRBV5-1
J: TRBJ1-1
D: TRBD1
size: -

DNA: TGTGCCACCAACACCTGTACCGGGACTAGCGGGATTAGGGCCTACGAGCAGTACTTC
CDR3: CATNTCTGTSGIRAYEQYF
V: TRBV15
J: TRBJ2-7
D: TRBD2
size: -

DNA: TGTGCCAGCAGCGTGTACCCGAGCTCCTACGAGCAGTACTTC
CDR3: CASSVYPSSYEQYF
V: TRBV9
J: TRBJ2-7
D: -
size: -

DNA: TGTGCCAGCAGCTTAGAGGTCACAGGGCGAGAGCCCCAGCATTTT
CDR3: CASSLEVTGREPQHF
V: TRBV7-2
J: TRBJ1-5
D: -
size: -

DNA: TGTGCCAGCAGCCAAGATGGTCGGGGGGCGAGCTCTGGAAACACCATATATTTT
CDR3: CASSQDGRGASSGNTIYF
V: TRBV4-2
J: TRBJ1-3
D: -
size: -